A single sample gave rise to the 5 T cell receptor beta chains below, sequenced in a study of blood T cells in healthy people across ages. A second about 7 to 12 cycle PCR used barcoded and J-beta primers. From the 5' RACE reads, TCRdb called clonotypes with MiXCR, one entry per CDR3 protein. The repertoire has about 1,500,000 distinct CDR3 sequences, roughly 28% of them found once; the top ten carry around 7.7%. Specimen: blood. All receptors come from a woman between 25 and 40 years old in good health.

This clonotype was picked up a small number of times. The chain employs TRBV18 and TRBJ2-5, with D uncertain. This CDR3 is built from 14 residues. V was pared by 3 bases and J by 1 base, with 9 bases between. The germline V gene has CDR1 KGHSH and CDR2 LQKENI. The CDR3 DNA reads TGTGCCAGCTCACCCCAGAAGGGCCAAGAGACCCAGTACTTC. Encoded protein: CASSPQKGQETQYF. The variable domain in full, completed from reference TRBV18 and TRBJ2-5, reads NAGVMQNPRHLVRRRGQEARLRCSPMKGHSHVYWYRQLPEEGLKFMVYLQKENIIDESGMPKERFSAEFPKEGPSILRIQQVVRGDSAAYFCASSPQKGQETQYFGPGTRLLVL.

This chain links TRBV9 with TRBJ1-1, with no clear D. The ends were cut back, 3 bases at V and 3 bases at J, with 9 bases in the middle. From germline, CDR1 is SGDLS and CDR2 YYNGEE. This CDR3 spans 13 amino acids. The chain's CDR3 is CASSAPTDTEAFF. As DNA, the CDR3 is TGTGCCAGCAGCGCCCCTACCGACACTGAAGCTTTCTTT.

As for this clonotype: Sequence at one end of the junction differs from germline and may be a read error. This chain connects TRBV20-1 to TRBJ2-1; a weak D match, TRBD2 (6 bases). Germline V gene data show CDR1 as DFQATT and CDR2 as SNEGSKA (reference sequence). CDR3 length equals 14 residues. The CDR3 DNA is TGCAGTGCTTCGGACGGGAGCTCCTGCAATGAGCAGTTCTTC. Encoded protein: CSASDGSSCNEQFF.

V usage is TRBV5-1 and J usage is TRBJ2-1, with D perhaps matching TRBD1 (6 bases). Trimming shortened V by 3 bases and J by 8 bases, and 18 bases separated the two germline ends. There are 15 residues in the CDR3. CDR1 is SGHRS, CDR2 YFSETQ, per germline. The CDR3 spells CASSSGQFDGDEQFF. Written as DNA, the CDR3 is TGCGCCAGCAGCTCCGGACAGTTTGATGGGGATGAGCAGTTCTTC.

This clonotype has a handful of counts. This chain links TRBV6-5 with TRBJ1-3; D perhaps matches TRBD1 (5 bases). V lost 4 bases and J lost 2, with 9 bases in between. This CDR3 contains 14 residues. Germline V lookup: CDR1 MNHEY, CDR2 SVGAGI. CDR3 amino acids: CASSSTETGNTIYF. For the CDR3, the DNA is TGTGCCAGCAGTTCGACAGAAACTGGAAACACCATATATTTT.